These 22 T cell receptor beta chains were all obtained from the same sample, sequenced in a study of Graves' ophthalmopathy and Graves' hyperthyroidism. Amplifying from RNA transcripts, the study obtained TCR beta CDR3 regions. An opening RT-PCR round employed HTBI primers and preceded a second-round multiplex PCR. In TCRdb, the multiplex PCR reads were re-called with MiXCR into one record per CDR3 protein. The top ten clones hold approximately 10% of a sample with around 1.1 million distinct CDR3 sequences, less than 45% of them seen once. Sequenced: peripheral blood or thyroid tissue (not recorded which). The receptors originated from an adult man with Graves' hyperthyroidism.

The chain carries TRBV24-1 and TRBJ1-2; 9 positions match TRBD1. In germline, CDR1 is KGHDR, CDR2 SFDVKD. Trimming removed 2 bases from V and 8 bases from J; junction bases left unmatched: 8. The CDR3 consists of 15 residues. The CDR3 loop reads CATSDYRDRARGYTF. DNA of the CDR3: TGTGCCACCAGTGATTATCGGGACAGGGCGCGCGGCTACACCTTC.

V usage is TRBV7-9 and J usage is TRBJ2-2, with D perhaps matching TRBD2 (6 bases). In germline, CDR1 is SEHNR, CDR2 FQNEAQ (reference sequence). Trimming shortened V by 2 bases and J by 5 bases, and 15 bases separated the two germline ends. The CDR3 contains 16 residues. As DNA, the CDR3 is TGTGCCAGCAGCTTATTTGGGACTTCCCCAACCGGGGAGCTGTTTTTT. It codes for CASSLFGTSPTGELFF. The full variable domain, its missing parts supplied by reference TRBV7-9 and TRBJ2-2, is DTGVSQNPRHKITKRGQNVTFRCDPISEHNRLYWYRQTLGQGPEFLTYFQNEAQLEKSRLLSDRFSAERPKGSFSTLEIQRTEQGDSAMYLCASSLFGTSPTGELFFGEGSRLTVL.

This clonotype was picked up many times. The chain uses TRBV15 and TRBJ1-1; D is unclear. V lost 9 bases and J 1 base, leaving 15 bases between the germline ends. This CDR3 spans 14 amino acids. Germline V lookup: CDR1 LNHNV, CDR2 YYDKDF (reference sequence). CDR3 DNA sequence: TGTGCCACTTCCTTACGGAAGGGGAACACTGAAGCTTTCTTT. Its protein product is CATSLRKGNTEAFF.

This clonotype was observed many times. The V call is TRBV7-9, the J call TRBJ1-5; 8 nucleotides line up with TRBD1. CDR3 size: 16 residues. Germline lookup yields CDR1 SEHNR and CDR2 FQNEAQ (reference sequence). The V segment lost 5 bases and the J segment 1 base; nucleotides outside the gene matches: 7. The CDR3 sequence is CASSQTGDSSNQPQHF. In DNA, the CDR3 is TGTGCCAGCAGCCAGACAGGGGATTCAAGCAATCAGCCCCAGCATTTT.

The sample holds many counts of this clonotype. The gene calls are TRBV7-6 and TRBJ1-1, with no clear D. V lost 8 bases to trimming and J lost 0 bases, with 13 bases between them. The CDR3 loop spans 14 amino acids. The germline V gene has CDR1 SGHVS and CDR2 FNYEAQ. The CDR3 spells CASSPAQMNTEAFF. The CDR3 nucleotides are TGTGCCAGCTCTCCGGCCCAAATGAACACTGAAGCTTTCTTT.

A word on this clonotype: It may be a read error: a sequence one base away is much more abundant. This chain uses TRBV7-2 with TRBJ2-5; 8 nucleotides match TRBD2. V lost 5 bases and J lost 10; bases outside the gene matches: 3. Germline-derived CDR1 and CDR2 are SGHTA and FQGNSA. The CDR3 is 11 residues long. The CDR3 coding sequence is TGTGCCAGCAGCCGGGGGGGAATCCAGTACTTC. Its translation: CASSRGGIQYF.

The chain is built from TRBV7-6 and TRBJ2-7; weak D call: TRBD1 (6 bases). The V end lost 2 bases, the J end lost 6 bases, and 11 bases lay between the germline ends. The length of the CDR3 is 13 residues. Germline CDR1 is SGHVS and CDR2 is FNYEAQ. CDR3 coding DNA: TGTGCCAGCAGCTTACAGGGGTCTTCCGAGCAGTACTTC. This gives the protein CASSLQGSSEQYF.

Worth noting for this clonotype: The junction shows a germline mismatch at one end, possibly a read error. The gene calls are TRBV29-1 and TRBJ2-2; D is possibly TRBD1 (6 bases). Germline-derived CDR1 and CDR2 are SQVTM and ANQGSEA. The CDR3 contains 13 residues. Written as DNA, the CDR3 is TGCAGCGGGGGACAACTGAACACCGGGGAGCTGTCTTGG. Encoded protein: CSGGQLNTGELSW.

The sample holds many counts of this clonotype. J is TRBJ2-5 and V is TRBV20-1; TRBD2 matches 9 bases. J was trimmed by 9 bases and V by 3 bases; bases with no gene match: 8. Germline V gives CDR1 DFQATT, CDR2 SNEGSKA (reference sequence). The CDR3 covers 13 residues. Here the CDR3 DNA reads TGCAGTGCTAGGCTAGCGGGGACGTCGGCCCAGTACTTC. It is translated as CSARLAGTSAQYF.

With respect to this clonotype: This could be a read error, since a much larger clone is one nucleotide away. J is TRBJ2-7 and V is TRBV5-1; unclear D gene. Germline V lookup: CDR1 SGHRS, CDR2 YFSETQ. V was clipped by 0 bases and J by 2 bases, with 12 bases between them. This CDR3 is built from 15 residues. CDR3 nucleotide sequence: TGCGCCAGCAGCTTGGACCTGGGGAAGACCTACGAGCAGTACTTC. This sequence encodes CASSLDLGKTYEQYF.

The rearrangement links TRBV12-3 or TRBV12-4 to TRBJ2-7, with TRBD1 matching over 9 bases. The CDR3 sequence is 18 residues long. V shed 3 bases and J 3 bases; nucleotides not matched to a gene: 15. The CDR3 protein is CASSFSIHAGTGHYEQYF. DNA of the CDR3: TGTGCCAGCAGTTTTTCGATCCACGCCGGGACAGGGCACTACGAGCAGTACTTC.

This clonotype was detected many times. The chain joins TRBV11-2 to TRBJ2-5; 7 bases map to TRBD2. With V trimmed by 7 bases and J by 5 bases, 4 bases remained unmatched. The CDR3 spans 12 residues. CDR1 is SGHAT, CDR2 FQNNGV, per germline. DNA for the CDR3: TGTGCCAGCAATCGAGCGGGGGAGACCCAGTACTTC. Residues: CASNRAGETQYF.

The chain uses TRBV6-6 and TRBJ2-5, with 8 positions matching TRBD1. The ends lost 5 bases at V and 13 bases at J; junction bases unmatched: 12. This CDR3 spans 13 amino acids. Germline CDR1 MNHNY, CDR2 SVGAGI (reference sequence). CDR3 protein: CASSQGQAGHPYF. DNA of the CDR3: TGTGCCAGCAGTCAGGGACAGGCTGGTCATCCGTACTTC.

This clonotype has just a few counts. The chain carries TRBV6-1 and TRBJ1-2; unclear D gene. From germline, CDR1 is MNHNS and CDR2 SASEGT. V lost 7 bases and J lost 6, with 18 bases in between. The CDR3 runs to 14 residues. The CDR3 DNA sequence: TGTGCCAGCACTCAGCGACCAGCCCGAAATGGCTACACCTTC. Translation gives CASTQRPARNGYTF.

This sequence joins TRBV2 and TRBJ1-2, with 8 positions matching TRBD1. The ends lost 6 bases at V and 3 bases at J; junction bases unmatched: 6. Per the germline V gene, CDR1 is SNHLY and CDR2 is FYNNEI. The CDR3 has 14 residues. CDR3 bases: TGTGCCAGCAGAGGGCCAGGGGGCTACTATGGCTACACCTTC. It encodes CASRGPGGYYGYTF.

The table lists this clonotype with a few counts. V and J are TRBV10-3 and TRBJ1-2; D possibly corresponds to TRBD1 (6 bases). The CDR3 totals 16 residues. V lost 6 bases to trimming and J lost 8 bases, with 25 bases between them. CDR1 and CDR2 (germline): ENHRY, SYGVKD. CDR3 amino acids: CAISAEQGPTVRGYTF. The CDR3 nucleotides read TGTGCCATCAGCGCTGAACAGGGCCCCACGGTTAGGGGCTACACCTTC.

The chain links TRBV2 to TRBJ1-6; 7 bases fit TRBD1. CDR1 is SNHLY, CDR2 FYNNEI, per germline. Trimming at V came to 4 bases and at J to 7 bases, leaving 7 bases not matched to a gene. This CDR3 comprises 15 residues. The CDR3 protein is CASSADRVRNSPLHF. DNA for the CDR3: TGTGCCAGCAGTGCCGACAGGGTGAGGAATTCACCCCTCCACTTT.

The CDR3: CSARDGGPSKLFF. The CDR3 DNA sequence: TGCAGTGCTAGAGATGGCGGGCCCAGCAAACTGTTTTTT. The chain uses TRBV20-1 and TRBJ1-4; no reliable D call. Germline V CDR1 and CDR2: DFQATT, SNEGSKA (reference sequence). The V end lost 0 bases, the J end lost 11 bases, and 13 bases lay between the germline ends. This CDR3 contains 13 residues.

This sequence joins TRBV7-3 and TRBJ2-5, with 14 nucleotides matching TRBD2. Germline V gene lookup returns CDR1 SGHTA and CDR2 FQGTGA. This CDR3 has 17 amino acids. V lost 5 bases to trimming and J lost 5 bases; unmatched junction nucleotides: 10. CDR3 in DNA: TGTGCCAGCAGCACCAGGACTAGCGGGAGGTTCGGGGAGACCCAGTACTTC. It yields the protein CASSTRTSGRFGETQYF.

This clonotype was seen a handful of times. The V and J genes are TRBV2 and TRBJ2-6; D call uncertain. This CDR3 comprises 18 residues. V was pared by 8 bases and J by 0 bases, with 20 bases between. Germline lookup yields CDR1 SNHLY and CDR2 FYNNEI. The CDR3 region is CASSPQGPSSSGANVLTF. CDR3 DNA: TGTGCCAGCTCACCACAAGGGCCGTCGTCCTCTGGGGCCAACGTCCTGACTTTC.

There are a few counts of this clonotype. The chain is built from TRBV7-9 and TRBJ1-5; unclear D gene. The germline V and J ends were trimmed by 1 base and 11 bases, with 9 bases remaining between them. CDR3 size: 12 residues. Looked up from germline, CDR1 is SEHNR and CDR2 is FQNEAQ (reference sequence). The CDR3 spells CASSLVYGTQHF. CDR3 DNA sequence: TGTGCCAGCAGCTTAGTATACGGGACCCAGCATTTT.

Points on this clonotype: Given a much more abundant clone one base away, this may be a read error. This is likely a read error, given that the CDR3 carries no conserved phenylalanine or tryptophan at its end. J is TRBJ1-1 and V is TRBV7-2, with a possible D match to TRBD1 (6 bases). Germline CDR1 SGHTA, CDR2 FQGNSA. The CDR3 sequence is 17 residues long. Trimming took 5 bases from V and 2 from J, leaving 21 bases between them. The CDR3 spells CASSQVKGTLGNTEAFS. The CDR3 coding sequence is TGTGCCAGCAGCCAAGTAAAAGGGACATTAGGAAACACTGAAGCTTTCTCT.